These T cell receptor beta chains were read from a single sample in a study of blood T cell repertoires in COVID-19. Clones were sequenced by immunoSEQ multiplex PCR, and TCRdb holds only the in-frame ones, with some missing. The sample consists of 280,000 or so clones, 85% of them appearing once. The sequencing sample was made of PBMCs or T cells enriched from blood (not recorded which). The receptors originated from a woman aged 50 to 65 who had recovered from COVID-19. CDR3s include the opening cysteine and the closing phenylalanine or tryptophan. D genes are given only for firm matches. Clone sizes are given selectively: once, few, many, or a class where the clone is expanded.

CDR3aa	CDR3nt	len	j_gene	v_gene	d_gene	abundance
CASSVGGAGNQPQHF	TGCGCCAGCAGTGTTGGGGGCGCGGGCAATCAGCCCCAGCATTTT	15	TRBJ1-5	TRBV10-2	-	-
CASSIGGSSYEQYF	TGTGCCAGTAGTATAGGAGGTTCCTCCTACGAGCAGTACTTC	14	TRBJ2-7	TRBV19	-	-
CASSLISGRGSNEQYF	TGCGCCAGCAGCCTGATTAGCGGGAGGGGATCCAACGAGCAGTACTTC	16	TRBJ2-7	TRBV5-1	TRBD2	-
CASSDSEGFNSPLHF	TGTGCCAGCAGCGACTCGGAGGGGTTTAATTCACCCCTCCACTTT	15	TRBJ1-6	TRBV27	-	-
CASSLTGGAQETQYF	TGTGCCAGCAGCTTAACGGGAGGCGCCCAAGAGACCCAGTACTTC	15	TRBJ2-5	TRBV7-9	TRBD2	many
CASSPDREDYYGYTF	TGTGCCAGCTCACCGGACAGGGAAGATTACTATGGCTACACCTTC	15	TRBJ1-2	TRBV18	TRBD1	-
CASAVGDYEQYF	TGTGCCAGCGCGGTGGGAGACTACGAGCAGTACTTC	12	TRBJ2-7	TRBV18	-	-
CASSRTGTGYNEQFF	TGTGCCAGCAGCCGCACCGGGACAGGATACAATGAGCAGTTCTTC	15	TRBJ2-1	TRBV3-1/TRBV3-2	TRBD1	-
CASSNSQSYEQYF	TGTGCCAGCTCAAATTCTCAGTCCTACGAGCAGTACTTC	13	TRBJ2-7	TRBV18	-	-
CASSLGSWDNSGNTIYF	TGTGCCAGCAGCTTAGGATCATGGGACAACTCTGGAAACACCATATATTTT	17	TRBJ1-3	TRBV11-2	-	-
CASSTTDTQYF	TGTGCCAGTAGTACAACAGATACGCAGTATTTT	11	TRBJ2-3	TRBV19	-	-
CASTPDRANEKLFF	TGTGCCAGCACCCCGGACAGAGCTAATGAAAAACTGTTTTTT	14	TRBJ1-4	TRBV6-2/TRBV6-3	-	-
CASSFGGSADTEAFF	TGCGCCAGCAGCTTTGGGGGCTCGGCGGACACTGAAGCTTTCTTT	15	TRBJ1-1	TRBV5-1	-	-
CASSPPGQGNKGYTF	TGTGCCAGCAGCCCACCGGGACAGGGAAATAAGGGCTACACCTTC	15	TRBJ1-2	TRBV3-1/TRBV3-2	TRBD1	-
CASSLVSGYTF	TGTGCCAGCAGCTTAGTTTCGGGCTACACCTTC	11	TRBJ1-2	TRBV7-9	-	once
CASSSGLSNTGELFF	TGCGCCAGCAGCTCGGGACTTTCAAACACCGGGGAGCTGTTTTTT	15	TRBJ2-2	TRBV5-1	-	-
CASSFWQENSPLHF	TGTGCCAGCAGTTTCTGGCAGGAAAATTCACCCCTCCACTTT	14	TRBJ1-6	TRBV28	-	-
CASSPQGSNEKLFF	TGTGCCAGCTCACCTCAGGGGAGTAATGAAAAACTGTTTTTT	14	TRBJ1-4	TRBV18	-	-
CASSSVSGSEAFF	TGTGCCAGCAGCTCCGTTTCGGGTTCTGAAGCTTTCTTT	13	TRBJ1-1	TRBV7-9	-	-
CASSPWGQGADNQPQHF	TGTGCCAGTAGCCCATGGGGGCAGGGGGCGGACAATCAGCCCCAGCATTTT	17	TRBJ1-5	TRBV19	TRBD1	-
CASSVDQTGTGELFF	TGTGCCAGCAGTGTCGACCAGACAGGCACCGGGGAGCTGTTTTTT	15	TRBJ2-2	TRBV2	-	-
CASRKTGWYGYTF	TGTGCCAGCAGAAAAACAGGGTGGTATGGCTACACCTTC	13	TRBJ1-2	TRBV7-2	-	-
CASTAARDRGRLGYRSANTGELFF	TGTGCCAGTACCGCGGCCCGGGACAGGGGGCGCTTGGGGTACCGAAGCGCGAACACCGGGGAGCTGTTTTTT	24	TRBJ2-2	TRBV19	TRBD1	-
CASKTESYSNQPQHF	TGTGCCAGCAAAACAGAGTCTTATAGCAATCAGCCCCAGCATTTT	15	TRBJ1-5	TRBV6-5	-	-
CASRGGTGYMNTEAFF	TGTGCCAGCAGGGGCGGGACAGGGTACATGAACACTGAAGCTTTCTTT	16	TRBJ1-1	TRBV5-6	TRBD1	-
CASSSGVGTQYF	TGTGCCAGCAGCTCAGGCGTGGGGACCCAGTACTTC	12	TRBJ2-5	TRBV7-6	-	-
CASGLAVYNEQFF	TGTGCCTCTGGGCTAGCGGTCTACAATGAGCAGTTCTTC	13	TRBJ2-1	TRBV19	TRBD2	-
CASSRGQGPGYGYTF	TGTGCCAGCTCGCGAGGACAGGGGCCTGGCTATGGCTACACCTTC	15	TRBJ1-2	TRBV18	TRBD1	-
CASTTSGWGTGELFF	TGTGCCAGCACTACTAGCGGCTGGGGCACCGGGGAGCTGTTTTTT	15	TRBJ2-2	TRBV2	TRBD2	-
CASSTRGSVGYEQYF	TGTGCCAGCAGTACCAGGGGGTCGGTCGGCTACGAGCAGTACTTC	15	TRBJ2-7	TRBV6-5	TRBD1	-
CASRPPGGSPLHF	TGTGCCAGCAGGCCCCCAGGTGGATCACCCCTCCACTTT	13	TRBJ1-6	TRBV27	-	-
CASSHPTPGGSNSPLHF	TGTGCCAGCAGCCACCCTACCCCAGGGGGCTCTAATTCACCCCTCCACTTT	17	TRBJ1-6	TRBV4-2	TRBD1	-
CASSLGLFSGNTIYF	TGTGCCAGCAGCTTGGGACTGTTCTCTGGAAACACCATATATTTT	15	TRBJ1-3	TRBV7-2	-	-
CASSLQGGKTGNTIYF	TGCGCCAGCAGCCTCCAAGGGGGTAAGACTGGAAACACCATATATTTT	16	TRBJ1-3	TRBV5-1	-	-
CASSQVFRAGGPRSYNEQFF	TGCGCCAGCAGCCAAGTATTTCGAGCGGGAGGGCCCCGCTCCTACAATGAGCAGTTCTTC	20	TRBJ2-1	TRBV4-3	TRBD2	-
CASSPDRGVDEQYF	TGTGCCAGTAGCCCGGACAGGGGCGTCGACGAGCAGTACTTC	14	TRBJ2-7	TRBV19	TRBD1	-
CASSMTGSPNTEAFF	TGTGCCAGTAGTATGACAGGTTCCCCGAACACTGAAGCTTTCTTT	15	TRBJ1-1	TRBV19	-	-
CASSLVVNTEAFF	TGCGCCAGCAGCTTGGTAGTGAACACTGAAGCTTTCTTT	13	TRBJ1-1	TRBV5-1	-	-
CATKGGGAGTDTQYF	TGCGCCACGAAAGGGGGGGGCGCTGGCACAGATACGCAGTATTTT	15	TRBJ2-3	TRBV5-1	-	-
CASSPLSSGNYNEQFF	TGTGCCAGCTCACCACTAAGTAGCGGGAACTACAATGAGCAGTTCTTC	16	TRBJ2-1	TRBV18	TRBD2	once
CASRLSGGNYNEQFF	TGTGCCAGCAGACTAAGCGGGGGTAACTACAATGAGCAGTTCTTC	15	TRBJ2-1	TRBV28	TRBD2	-
CASSPPGGLVSSYEQYF	TGTGCCAGCAGCCCACCCGGGGGACTAGTCAGCTCCTACGAGCAGTACTTC	17	TRBJ2-7	TRBV7-9	TRBD2	-
CASKVGGEETQYF	TGTGCCAGCAAAGTGGGAGGGGAAGAGACCCAGTACTTC	13	TRBJ2-5	TRBV27	TRBD2	-
CATSRALNFRSPLHF	TGTGCCACCAGCAGAGCTTTAAACTTTCGCTCACCCCTCCACTTT	15	TRBJ1-6	TRBV15	-	-
CASSFVSGTLGEQFF	TGTGCCAGCTCATTCGTTAGCGGGACCCTCGGGGAGCAGTTCTTC	15	TRBJ2-1	TRBV18	TRBD2	-
CASSQGLAVVQFF	TGCGCCAGCAGCCAAGGACTAGCGGTGGTGCAGTTCTTC	13	TRBJ2-1	TRBV4-1	TRBD2	-
CASRPSGSSYNEQFF	TGTGCCAGCAGGCCTTCTGGTAGCTCCTACAATGAGCAGTTCTTC	15	TRBJ2-1	TRBV3-1/TRBV3-2	-	-
CASSTDRGKPTEAFF	TGTGCCAGTAGTACCGACAGGGGTAAGCCCACTGAAGCTTTCTTT	15	TRBJ1-1	TRBV19	TRBD1	-
CASSQDLSSGRYNEQFF	TGTGCCAGCAGCCAAGATCTGAGTAGCGGGAGATACAATGAGCAGTTCTTC	17	TRBJ2-1	TRBV3-1/TRBV3-2	TRBD2	few
CASSPDSTGSSYEQYF	TGCGCCAGCAGCCCAGATTCGACAGGGAGCTCCTACGAGCAGTACTTC	16	TRBJ2-7	TRBV4-1	TRBD1	-
CASGFNREETQYF	TGTGCTAGTGGTTTCAACAGGGAAGAGACCCAGTACTTC	13	TRBJ2-5	TRBV12-5	-	-
CASSLRWGLLETQYF	TGTGCCAGCAGCTTAAGGTGGGGACTACTGGAGACCCAGTACTTC	15	TRBJ2-5	TRBV7-3	TRBD2	-
CASSKVLAGGSTGELFF	TGTGCCAGCAGCAAAGTCCTAGCGGGAGGTTCCACCGGGGAGCTGTTTTTT	17	TRBJ2-2	TRBV21-1	-	-
CASTPLGTSTDTQYF	TGCGCCAGCACCCCTTTAGGGACTAGCACAGATACGCAGTATTTT	15	TRBJ2-3	TRBV5-1	-	-
CASSPGQGFFNQPQHF	TGTGCCAGTAGTCCTGGACAGGGCTTCTTCAATCAGCCCCAGCATTTT	16	TRBJ1-5	TRBV19	TRBD1	-
CASSAPSGRGSTEAFF	TGTGCCAGCAGCGCCCCTTCAGGGAGGGGGAGCACTGAAGCTTTCTTT	16	TRBJ1-1	TRBV9	-	-
CASSDRESAGANVLTF	TGTGCCAGCAGCGACAGGGAATCGGCTGGGGCCAACGTCCTGACTTTC	16	TRBJ2-6	TRBV28	TRBD1	once
CASSLEASGTSTGELFF	TGCGCCAGCAGCTTGGAGGCTAGCGGGACGAGTACCGGGGAGCTGTTTTTT	17	TRBJ2-2	TRBV5-1	TRBD2	-
CATKSVYEYF	TGTGCCACCAAGAGTGTTTACGAGTACTTC	10	TRBJ2-5	TRBV15	-	once
CASSWDRVDNQPQHF	TGTGCCAGCAGTTGGGACAGGGTGGACAATCAGCCCCAGCATTTT	15	TRBJ1-5	TRBV2	TRBD1	-